These T cell receptor beta chains were read from a single sample in a study of shared clonotypes between healthy human individuals. Sequencing used immunoSEQ multiplex PCR; TCRdb keeps in-frame clones, though not all of them. The sample holds around 700,000 clones, 90% to 95% seen once. Material for sequencing was naive CD8+ T cells sorted from blood. All receptors come from a man aged 30 to 45 in good health. CDR3s include the opening cysteine and the closing phenylalanine or tryptophan. A D gene is named only where the DNA matches it firmly. Some rows have no size entry. The others give once, few or many, or a class for an expanded clone.

j_call v_call d_call clone_size cdr3_aa cdr3_nt
TRBJ2-4 TRBV2 TRBD1 . CASSVSPNRGVAKNIQYF TGTGCCAGCAGTGTTTCACCAAACAGGGGGGTAGCCAAAAACATTCAGTACTTC
TRBJ1-1 TRBV27 . . CASSLVRVNTEAFF TGTGCCAGCAGTTTGGTTCGGGTGAACACTGAAGCTTTCTTT
TRBJ2-7 TRBV5-4 . . CASSPRGEAHEQYF TGTGCCAGCAGCCCCCGGGGAGAGGCCCACGAGCAGTACTTC
TRBJ1-4 TRBV4-3 . . CASSQEGSRLEKLFF TGCGCCAGCAGCCAAGAAGGGTCTCGCCTGGAAAAACTGTTTTTT
TRBJ2-3 TRBV7-9 . . CASSSGADTQYF TGTGCCAGCAGCTCAGGGGCAGATACGCAGTATTTT
TRBJ2-3 TRBV9 TRBD1 . CASSVEAGTVGHTQYF TGTGCCAGCAGCGTAGAGGCCGGGACAGTAGGTCATACGCAGTATTTT
TRBJ2-3 TRBV2 TRBD2 . CASSGDPLAGGWKWADTQYF TGTGCCAGCAGTGGCGACCCGCTAGCGGGGGGATGGAAGTGGGCAGATACGCAGTATTTT
TRBJ2-1 TRBV27 TRBD2 . CASKTGLAGVEQFF TGTGCCAGCAAAACGGGACTAGCGGGAGTTGAGCAGTTCTTC
TRBJ2-7 TRBV19 . once CASSMSQGNEQYF TGTGCCAGTAGTATGAGTCAGGGGAACGAGCAGTACTTC
TRBJ2-7 TRBV5-8 . . CASSFINASFLYEQYF TGTGCCAGCAGTTTTATCAACGCGAGTTTTCTCTACGAGCAGTACTTC
TRBJ2-1 TRBV7-3 TRBD2 . CASSPGLAGENNEQFF TGTGCCAGCAGCCCGGGACTAGCGGGAGAAAACAATGAGCAGTTCTTC
TRBJ2-7 TRBV27 . once CASSLKSSYEQYF TGTGCCAGCAGCCTGAAGAGCTCCTACGAGCAGTACTTC
TRBJ1-4 TRBV7-8 . . CASSFNLGGSTNEKLFF TGTGCCAGCAGCTTTAATCTGGGGGGGTCAACTAATGAAAAACTGTTTTTT
TRBJ1-4 TRBV7-8 TRBD1 . CASSLGQANEKLFF TGTGCCAGCAGCCTGGGACAGGCAAATGAAAAACTGTTTTTT
TRBJ1-1 TRBV6-5 . . CASSYQGLDTEAFF TGTGCCAGCAGTTACCAAGGATTAGACACTGAAGCTTTCTTT
TRBJ2-3 TRBV7-9 . . CASSGGRGPTDTQYF TGTGCCAGCAGCGGGGGGCGGGGCCCCACAGATACGCAGTATTTT
TRBJ1-1 TRBV19 . few CASSNVGSEAFF TGTGCCAGTAGTAACGTGGGAAGTGAAGCTTTCTTT
TRBJ2-3 TRBV25-1 . . CATQTDTQYF TGTGCCACCCAGACAGATACGCAGTATTTT
TRBJ2-3 TRBV10-3 . . CAISIGTSSTDTQYF TGTGCCATCAGTATCGGGACTTCTAGCACAGATACGCAGTATTTT
TRBJ2-3 TRBV2 . . CASSEALGTDTQYF TGTGCCAGCAGTGAAGCGCTGGGCACAGATACGCAGTATTTT
TRBJ2-7 TRBV5-1 . . CASSLAPRGAATSYEQYF TGCGCCAGCAGCTTAGCCCCCCGGGGGGCAGCCACCTCCTACGAGCAGTACTTC
TRBJ2-7 TRBV11-2 TRBD2 . CASSSGTSGTLSSYEQYF TGTGCCAGCAGCTCAGGGACTAGCGGGACTCTGAGCTCCTACGAGCAGTACTTC
TRBJ2-7 TRBV19 . . CASSPQGFSPNYEQYF TGTGCCAGTAGCCCACAGGGATTCTCCCCCAACTACGAGCAGTACTTC
TRBJ1-5 TRBV6-6 . . CASRQDYSNQPQHF TGTGCCAGCAGACAGGATTATAGCAATCAGCCCCAGCATTTT
TRBJ2-1 TRBV5-1 TRBD2 . CASSLWRESVNEQFF TGCGCCAGCAGCCTCTGGCGGGAGTCCGTCAATGAGCAGTTCTTC
TRBJ2-1 TRBV4-1 TRBD2 . CASSRGDLGGGSTYNEQFF TGCGCCAGCAGCCGGGGGGACCTTGGAGGCGGGAGTACCTACAATGAGCAGTTCTTC
TRBJ2-7 TRBV6-1 . . CASSMGEVRYEQYF TGTGCCAGCTCCATGGGAGAAGTCAGGTACGAGCAGTACTTC
TRBJ2-7 TRBV2 TRBD1 . CASRGQGIYEQYF TGTGCCAGCAGGGGACAGGGTATCTACGAGCAGTACTTC
TRBJ2-7 TRBV28 TRBD2 . CASSTSGTSGRDYEQYF TGTGCCAGCAGCACATCCGGGACTAGCGGGAGGGACTACGAGCAGTACTTC
TRBJ2-5 TRBV10-2 TRBD1 . CASSEWTGQETQYF TGCGCCAGCAGTGAGTGGACAGGCCAAGAGACCCAGTACTTC
TRBJ2-7 TRBV28 . . CASSLNRERSSYEQYF TGTGCCAGCAGTCTTAATCGGGAGAGGTCCTCCTACGAGCAGTACTTC
TRBJ2-5 TRBV7-9 . . CASSLEWETQYF TGTGCCAGCAGCTTGGAGTGGGAGACCCAGTACTTC
TRBJ2-3 TRBV9 . . CASSVGLGNTDTQYF TGTGCCAGCAGCGTAGGTTTAGGAAACACAGATACGCAGTATTTT
TRBJ2-7 TRBV27 TRBD1 . CASSFGTGGEQYF TGTGCCAGCAGTTTCGGGACAGGGGGCGAGCAGTACTTC
TRBJ2-1 TRBV11-2 . . CASSSPIAGHLSYNEQFF TGTGCCAGCAGCTCCCCTATTGCGGGACATTTATCCTACAATGAGCAGTTCTTC
TRBJ2-7 TRBV7-6 TRBD1 . CASSTGQGNSYEQYF TGTGCCAGCAGCACAGGACAGGGGAACTCCTACGAGCAGTACTTC
TRBJ2-7 TRBV7-9 . . CASSLSRVTATYEQYF TGTGCCAGCAGCTTGTCCCGGGTTACCGCAACCTACGAGCAGTACTTC
TRBJ1-5 TRBV23-1 . . CASSPFQGLPSNQPQHF TGCGCCAGCAGTCCGTTTCAGGGATTACCAAGCAATCAGCCCCAGCATTTT
TRBJ2-1 TRBV13 . . CASSLGLDISNEQFF TGTGCCAGCAGCTTAGGACTAGATATTAGTAATGAGCAGTTCTTC
TRBJ2-7 TRBV18 TRBD1 . CASSPGTEAYEQYF TGTGCCAGCTCACCGGGGACAGAAGCCTACGAGCAGTACTTC
TRBJ2-7 TRBV18 . . CASSPPGPGLYEQYF TGTGCCAGCTCACCACCTGGCCCGGGGTTGTACGAGCAGTACTTC
TRBJ2-1 TRBV6-1 TRBD2 . CASSDLGEGPEQFF TGTGCCAGCAGCGACTTAGGGGAGGGCCCTGAGCAGTTCTTC
TRBJ2-1 TRBV28 . . CASSFTTYNEQFF TGTGCCAGCAGTTTTACTACATACAATGAGCAGTTCTTC
TRBJ2-2 TRBV7-8 . . CASSSAGVTGELFF TGTGCCAGCAGCTCCGCAGGGGTTACCGGGGAGCTGTTTTTT
TRBJ2-1 TRBV13 TRBD1 . CASSVQGVSYNEQFF TGTGCCAGCAGCGTACAGGGGGTAAGCTACAATGAGCAGTTCTTC
TRBJ2-5 TRBV27 . once CASGPSVTSGETQYF TGTGCCAGCGGTCCCTCCGTGACAAGCGGGGAGACCCAGTACTTC
TRBJ2-5 TRBV6-1 . . CASSEALLLAKIRETQYF TGTGCCAGCAGTGAAGCGCTTCTGCTAGCGAAAATTCGGGAGACCCAGTACTTC
TRBJ2-5 TRBV10-3 TRBD1 . CAISDRQGEETQYF TGTGCCATCAGTGACCGACAGGGGGAAGAGACCCAGTACTTC
TRBJ2-2 TRBV11-2 TRBD2 . CASSLVGSGRSNTGELFF TGTGCCAGCAGCTTAGTAGGTAGCGGGCGGTCGAACACCGGGGAGCTGTTTTTT
TRBJ2-7 TRBV6-4 . few CASSDGYEQYF TGTGCCAGCAGTGATGGGTACGAGCAGTACTTC